The 9 T cell receptor beta chains in this list originate from one sample, sequenced in a study of T cell responses to AZD1222 COVID-19 vaccine (dated by TCRdb to the early 2020s). The time point label for this specimen denotes: baseline before first vaccination. Library creation used the immunoSEQ multiplex PCR assay. The clones in this table, taken by TCRdb from immuneACCESS, are in-frame only. Not every clone is retained; where verified, under half of the shortfall comes from an unresolved V gene, and the cause of the rest is unknown. This sample is represented by some 150,000 clones; around 90% of them were singletons. The ten largest clones capture approximately 4.8% of the sample. The material was peripheral blood, obtained on day 0 of AZD1222 vaccination. These receptors all stem from an adult in good health.

The genes are TRBV18 and TRBJ2-2; 7 positions agree with TRBD1. The germline V gene encodes CDR1 KGHSH and CDR2 LQKENI. The CDR3 loop spans 17 amino acids. The V gene end was trimmed by 6 bases and the J gene end by 4 bases; junction bases not matched to a gene: 14. The CDR3 DNA is TGTGCCAGCTCCCGCCAAGGGGGCGCCTCGGGCACCGGGGAGCTGTTTTTT. It translates to CASSRQGGASGTGELFF.

In DNA, the CDR3 is TGTGCCAGCAGCCCCGAGCGCTCCTACAATGAGCAGTTCTTC. Encoded protein: CASSPERSYNEQFF. V gene TRBV11-2 combines with J gene TRBJ2-1; D is undetermined. Trimming left V 5 bases short and J 0 bases short, with 8 bases between. This CDR3 comprises 14 residues. Germline values: CDR1 SGHAT, CDR2 FQNNGV.

This clone was seen only once. The rearrangement links TRBV19 to TRBJ2-6; D remains ambiguous. The germline gives CDR1 LNHDA, CDR2 SQIVND (reference sequence). V lost 7 bases to trimming and J lost 4 bases, with 8 bases between them. This CDR3 region has 13 residues. DNA for the CDR3: TGTGCCAGTACTCTCTCCGGGGCCAACGTCCTGACTTTC. It yields the protein CASTLSGANVLTF.

This chain joins TRBV7-2 and TRBJ1-1; D unclear. The length of the CDR3 is 13 residues. The V end lost 1 base, the J end lost 0 bases, and 3 bases lay between the germline ends. Germline CDR1 SGHTA, CDR2 FQGNSA. CDR3 bases: TGTGCCAGCAGCTTAGTTATGAACACTGAAGCTTTCTTT. Amino acids: CASSLVMNTEAFF.

The J gene is TRBJ2-7, the V gene TRBV18; 11 bases agree with TRBD2. The trim removed 8 bases at V and 4 bases at J, leaving 7 bases unmatched. The CDR3 is 14 residues long. Per the germline V gene, CDR1 is KGHSH and CDR2 is LQKENI. The CDR3 DNA follows: TGTGCCAGCGCCCAGGGACTAGCGGCTTACGAGCAGTACTTC. This translates into CASAQGLAAYEQYF.

This clone has a single count. This chain links TRBV19 with TRBJ2-1; D remains unclear. The length of the CDR3 is 11 residues. With 4 bases removed from V and 5 bases from J, the gap between germline ends came to 3 bases. CDR1 is LNHDA and CDR2 is SQIVND in the germline V gene (reference sequence). The CDR3 sequence is CASSTHNEQFF. The DNA for the CDR3 is TGTGCCAGTAGTACCCACAATGAGCAGTTCTTC.

The chain joins TRBV5-1 to TRBJ2-1; D call uncertain. Between the trimmed V and J ends, which lost 1 base and 6 bases, there was a span of 14 bases. CDR1 and CDR2 from the germline V gene are SGHRS and YFSETQ. This CDR3 spans 15 amino acids. CDR3 loop: CASSLRADPVNEQFF. The CDR3 nucleotides are TGCGCCAGCAGCTTGAGGGCAGACCCGGTCAATGAGCAGTTCTTC.

The chain links TRBV6-5 to TRBJ2-1; TRBD1 matches at 9 bases. The CDR3 is 14 amino acids. Germline V gene sequence: CDR1 MNHEY, CDR2 SVGAGI. The V gene end was trimmed by 6 bases and the J gene end by 4 bases; junction bases not matched to a gene: 4. The chain's CDR3 is CASSRDRAYNEQFF. The DNA for the CDR3 is TGTGCCAGCAGCCGGGACAGGGCATACAATGAGCAGTTCTTC.

The chain carries TRBV24-1 and TRBJ2-7; D ambiguous. Germline values: CDR1 KGHDR, CDR2 SFDVKD. V lost 4 bases, J lost 2 bases, and 8 bases lay in between. This CDR3 region has 13 residues. CDR3 residues: CATSDREAYEQYF. CDR3 DNA: TGTGCCACCAGTGACCGCGAGGCCTACGAGCAGTACTTC.